The 8 T cell receptor beta chains in this list originate from one sample, sequenced in a study of blood T cell repertoires in COVID-19. This table comes from immunoSEQ multiplex PCR, and its TCRdb copy is limited to in-frame clones, with some not included. The table includes about 320,000 clones, 85% detected once. The sample comprised PBMCs or T cells enriched from blood (not recorded which). The receptors derive from a woman under 40 who had been exposed to COVID-19.

The chain joins TRBV28 to TRBJ1-5, with a possible D match to TRBD1 (6 bases). Looked up from germline, CDR1 is MDHEN and CDR2 is SYDVKM. V gave up 5 bases and J gave up 7 bases, with 18 bases separating them. The CDR3 contains 15 residues. The CDR3 spells CASSTLYRVQQPQHF. CDR3 coding DNA: TGTGCCAGCAGTACCCTCTACAGGGTACAACAGCCCCAGCATTTT.

The CDR3 DNA is TGTGCCAGTAGCACTCCGGTGGATGGCTACACCTTC. This encodes CASSTPVDGYTF. V usage is TRBV19 and J usage is TRBJ1-2; no clear D gene. The CDR3 has 12 amino acids. From germline, CDR1 is LNHDA and CDR2 SQIVND (reference sequence). V was shortened by 6 bases and J by 6 bases, with 11 bases between the two germline ends.

The chain has TRBV19 and TRBJ2-7; 9 bases map to TRBD1. V lost 7 bases to trimming and J lost 2 bases; unmatched junction nucleotides: 9. Germline V gene lookup returns CDR1 LNHDA and CDR2 SQIVND (reference sequence). The CDR3 covers 15 residues. This CDR3 is CASTLRTGVTYEQYF. In DNA form, the CDR3 reads TGTGCCAGTACCCTGAGGACAGGGGTGACCTACGAGCAGTACTTC.

Regarding this clone: The sample carries other DNA sequences with the same CDR3. This chain uses TRBV6-5 with TRBJ1-2; TRBD1 might be the D (5 bases). The CDR3 covers 14 residues. Trimming cost V 0 bases and J 3 bases, with 8 bases left between them. Germline V gene lookup returns CDR1 MNHEY and CDR2 SVGAGI. The CDR3 sequence is CASSYSGEHYGYTF. In DNA form, the CDR3 reads TGTGCCAGCAGTTACTCAGGGGAACACTATGGCTACACCTTC.

The chain carries TRBV12-3 or TRBV12-4 and TRBJ2-7; the match to TRBD2 covers 7 bases. V lost 6 bases to trimming and J lost 6 bases; unmatched junction nucleotides: 8. CDR3 length equals 13 residues. The CDR3 coding sequence is TGTGCCAGCAGCGACCCCCGGGAGGTCGAGCAGTACTTC. It translates to CASSDPREVEQYF.

The CDR3 is CASSSFGVGQYF. The CDR3 DNA follows: TGTGCCAGCAGTTCCTTCGGGGTTGGGCAGTATTTT. The rearrangement uses TRBV12-3 or TRBV12-4 and TRBJ2-3; tentatively, D is TRBD2 (5 bases). This CDR3 has 12 residues. V was pared by 4 bases and J by 11 bases, with 13 bases between.

The chain couples TRBV19 to TRBJ1-5; D perhaps matches TRBD1 (5 bases). V lost 7 bases to trimming and J lost 7 bases, with 11 bases between them. Germline V lookup: CDR1 LNHDA, CDR2 SQIVND (reference sequence). The CDR3 has 12 residues. This chain's CDR3 is CASTQGGQPQHF. DNA of the CDR3: TGTGCCAGTACTCAGGGAGGACAGCCCCAGCATTTT. The whole variable domain, filled in from reference TRBV19 and TRBJ1-5, reads DGGITQSPKYLFRKEGQNVTLSCEQNLNHDAMYWYRQDPGQGLRLIYYSQIVNDFQKGDIAEGYSVSREKKESFPLTVTSAQKNPTAFYLCASTQGGQPQHFGDGTRLSIL.

The J gene is TRBJ2-3, the V gene TRBV19, with TRBD2 matching 7 bases. The CDR3 length is 19 residues. Germline assignment: CDR1 LNHDA and CDR2 SQIVND (reference sequence). Germline trimming cut 3 bases from V and 6 bases from J; bases unmatched to any gene: 21. Here the CDR3 DNA reads TGTGCCAGTAGTATTCGCGGAAGGGGAGGGACGGTTCGGTCGGATACGCAGTATTTT. Its translation is CASSIRGRGGTVRSDTQYF.